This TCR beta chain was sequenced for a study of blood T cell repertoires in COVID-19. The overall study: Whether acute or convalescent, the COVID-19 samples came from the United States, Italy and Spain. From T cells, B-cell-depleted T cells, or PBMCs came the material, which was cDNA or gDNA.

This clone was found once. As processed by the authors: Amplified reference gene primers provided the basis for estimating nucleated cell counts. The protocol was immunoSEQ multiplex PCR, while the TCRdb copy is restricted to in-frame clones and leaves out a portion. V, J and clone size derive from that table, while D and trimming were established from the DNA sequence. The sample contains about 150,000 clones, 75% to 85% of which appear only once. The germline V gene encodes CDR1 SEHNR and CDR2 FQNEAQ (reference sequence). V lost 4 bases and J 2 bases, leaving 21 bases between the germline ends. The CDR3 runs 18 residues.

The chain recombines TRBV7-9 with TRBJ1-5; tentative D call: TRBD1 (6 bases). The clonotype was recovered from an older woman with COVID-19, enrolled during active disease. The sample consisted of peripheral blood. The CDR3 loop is CASSSSRGGGHGNQPQHF. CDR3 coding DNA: TGTGCCAGCAGCTCCTCCCGCGGGGGGGGGCATGGCAATCAGCCCCAGCATTTT.